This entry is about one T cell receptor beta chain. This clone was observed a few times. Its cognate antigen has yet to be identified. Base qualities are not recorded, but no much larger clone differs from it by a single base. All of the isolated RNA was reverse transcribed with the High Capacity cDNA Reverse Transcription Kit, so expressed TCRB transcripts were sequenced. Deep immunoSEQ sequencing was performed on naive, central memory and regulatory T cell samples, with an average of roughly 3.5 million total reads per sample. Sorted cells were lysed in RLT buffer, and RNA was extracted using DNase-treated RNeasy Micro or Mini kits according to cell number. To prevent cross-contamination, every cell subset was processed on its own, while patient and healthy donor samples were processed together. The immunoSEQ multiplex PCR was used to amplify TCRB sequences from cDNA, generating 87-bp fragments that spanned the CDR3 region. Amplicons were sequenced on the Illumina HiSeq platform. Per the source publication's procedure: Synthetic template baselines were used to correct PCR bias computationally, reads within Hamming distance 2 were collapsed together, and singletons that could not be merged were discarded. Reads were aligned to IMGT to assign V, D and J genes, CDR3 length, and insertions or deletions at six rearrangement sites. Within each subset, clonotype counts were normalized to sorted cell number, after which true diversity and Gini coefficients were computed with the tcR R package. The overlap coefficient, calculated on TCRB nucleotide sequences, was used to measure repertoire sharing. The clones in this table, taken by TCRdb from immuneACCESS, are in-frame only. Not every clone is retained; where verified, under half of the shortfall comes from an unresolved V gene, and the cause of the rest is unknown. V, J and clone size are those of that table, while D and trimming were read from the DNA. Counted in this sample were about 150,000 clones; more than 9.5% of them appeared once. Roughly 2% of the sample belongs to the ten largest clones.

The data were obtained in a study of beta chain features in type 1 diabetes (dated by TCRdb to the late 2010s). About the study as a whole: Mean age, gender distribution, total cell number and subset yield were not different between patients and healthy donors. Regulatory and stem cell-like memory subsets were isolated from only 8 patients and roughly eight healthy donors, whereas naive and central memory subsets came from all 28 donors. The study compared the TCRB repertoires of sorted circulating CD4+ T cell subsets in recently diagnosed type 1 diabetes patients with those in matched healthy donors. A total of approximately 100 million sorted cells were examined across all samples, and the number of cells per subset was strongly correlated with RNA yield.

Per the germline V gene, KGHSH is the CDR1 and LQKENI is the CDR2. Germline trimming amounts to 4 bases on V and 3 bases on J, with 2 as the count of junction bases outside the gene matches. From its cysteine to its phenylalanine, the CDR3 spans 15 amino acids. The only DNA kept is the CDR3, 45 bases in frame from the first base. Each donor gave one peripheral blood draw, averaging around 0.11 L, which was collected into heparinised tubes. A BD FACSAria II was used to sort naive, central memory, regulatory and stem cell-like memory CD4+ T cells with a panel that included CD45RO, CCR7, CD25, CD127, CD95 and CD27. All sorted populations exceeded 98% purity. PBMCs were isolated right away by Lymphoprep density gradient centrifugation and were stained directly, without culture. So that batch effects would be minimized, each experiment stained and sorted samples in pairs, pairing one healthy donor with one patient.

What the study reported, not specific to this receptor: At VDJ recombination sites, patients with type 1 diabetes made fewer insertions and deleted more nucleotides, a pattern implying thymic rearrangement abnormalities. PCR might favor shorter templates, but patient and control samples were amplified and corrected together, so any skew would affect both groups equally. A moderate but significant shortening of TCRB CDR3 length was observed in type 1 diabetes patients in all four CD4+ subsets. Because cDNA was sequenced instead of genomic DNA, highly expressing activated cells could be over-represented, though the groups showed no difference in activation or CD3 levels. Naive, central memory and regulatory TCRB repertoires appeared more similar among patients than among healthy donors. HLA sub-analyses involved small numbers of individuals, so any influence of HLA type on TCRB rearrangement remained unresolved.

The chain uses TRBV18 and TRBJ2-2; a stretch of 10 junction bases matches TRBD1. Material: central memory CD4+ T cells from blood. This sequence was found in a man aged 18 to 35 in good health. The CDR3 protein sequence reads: CASSQGTGDTGELFF. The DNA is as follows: TGTGCCAGCTCACAAGGGACAGGGGACACCGGGGAGCTGTTTTTT.